The clone carrying this T cell receptor (beta chain) showed up just a few times. These data are taken from a study of CD8 T cells in ankylosing spondylitis. Library preparation for TCR beta used quantitative 5'-RACE with molecular barcodes. MiXCR was run by TCRdb on the 5' RACE reads, yielding one entry per CDR3 protein. The sample includes 380,000 or so distinct CDR3 sequences, approximately 22% of them seen just once. There are 11 residues in the CDR3. V was trimmed by 8 bases and J by 3 bases, leaving 8 bases between them. Germline V lookup: CDR1 LGHDT, CDR2 YNNKEL (reference sequence). The specimen was blood, either unsorted or a sorted T cell fraction (not recorded which). The V gene is TRBV3-1, the J gene TRBJ2-7, with no clear D. The source is a male donor with ankylosing spondylitis or in good health (not recorded which). In nucleotides, the CDR3 is TGTGCCAGCTATACCCTCTACGAGCAGTACTTC. Protein sequence: CASYTLYEQYF.